This TCR beta chain is from a study of breast tumors, draining lymph nodes, adjacent tissues (dated by TCRdb to 2016 to 2018). General notes on the study: Breast cancer patients provided tumor, adjacent nontumor tissue and axillary lymph nodes, and the study compared the TCR beta repertoires across these three sources. The study was designed to assess the relationships and possible T-cell exchange between tumor, surrounding tissue and draining lymph node repertoires in human breast cancer.

Looking up the germline V gene yields CDR1 MGHDK and CDR2 SYGVNS. The CDR3 numbers 19 amino acids, ends counted. Concerning this clonotype itself: What this receptor recognizes is not known. This CDR3 fails to terminate in the conserved phenylalanine or tryptophan, so it likely reflects a read error. The limits of the CDR3 on the DNA are not certain, so only TCRdb's listed CDR3 is given.

The investigation overall reported the following: The conclusion that tumor T cells originate in lymph nodes was framed as consistent with a hypothesis rather than directly demonstrated. The data were judged consistent with most tumor T cells deriving from the lymph node and then expanding within tumor tissue. Tumor and nontumor tissue repertoires were significantly more similar in luminal-like than in basal-like breast cancer. Tumor T-cell repertoires showed less diversity than lymph node repertoires and more diversity than nontumor tissue repertoires, and tumor T-cell repertoires showed preferential V and J gene usage.

The sequencing machine was an Illumina HiSeq 2000. TCR beta chain libraries were generated through multiplex PCR amplification. The amplified TCR beta chain products were analyzed by high-throughput sequencing. The public sequencing data were trimmed at Q25 with fastp and processed into clonotypes with MiXCR by TCRdb, which kept only in-frame beta chains. One record per CDR3 amino acid sequence lists the most common genes and DNA. Across this sample there are 150,000 to 200,000 distinct CDR3 sequences, with 30% to 35% seen only once. The ten most abundant clones make up about 4.5% of the sample. Lymph node samples came from the axillary draining lymph nodes of breast cancer patients.

The specimen sequenced was axillary lymph node tissue. The clonotype originates from a female donor with breast cancer. Some clones in this sample may be carry-over from other donors' samples. The sequence links TRBV25-1 to TRBJ1-5; whether TRBD1, the table's D call, matches the DNA was not checked. Here the CDR3 is given as CASTSMGVRAVLRAGHQHL.